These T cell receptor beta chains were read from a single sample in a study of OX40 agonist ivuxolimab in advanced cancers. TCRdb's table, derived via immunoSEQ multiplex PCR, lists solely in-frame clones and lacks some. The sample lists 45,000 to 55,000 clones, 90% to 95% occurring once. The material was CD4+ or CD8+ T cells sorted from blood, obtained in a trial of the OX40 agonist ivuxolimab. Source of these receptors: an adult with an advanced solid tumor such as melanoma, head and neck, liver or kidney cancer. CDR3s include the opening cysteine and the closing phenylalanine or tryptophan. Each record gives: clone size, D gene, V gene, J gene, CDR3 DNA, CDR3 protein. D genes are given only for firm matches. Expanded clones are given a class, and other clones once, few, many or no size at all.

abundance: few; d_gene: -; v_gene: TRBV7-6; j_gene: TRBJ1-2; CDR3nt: TGTGCCAGCAGCTTAGACAGGGCCTCCTATGGCTACACCTTC; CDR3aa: CASSLDRASYGYTF
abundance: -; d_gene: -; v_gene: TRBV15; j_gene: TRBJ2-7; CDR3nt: TGTGCCACCAGCAGAGATCGGGGCTTCCTCTCCTACGAGCAGTACTTC; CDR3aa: CATSRDRGFLSYEQYF
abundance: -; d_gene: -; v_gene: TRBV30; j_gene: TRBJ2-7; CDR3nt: TGTGCCGGAACTCTAGCGCTGGGGAACGAGCAGTACTTC; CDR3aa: CAGTLALGNEQYF
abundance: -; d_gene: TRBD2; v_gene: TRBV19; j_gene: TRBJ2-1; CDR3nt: TGTGCCAGTAGTATAGGGCTAGCGGGAGCCTACAATGAGCAGTTCTTC; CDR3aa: CASSIGLAGAYNEQFF
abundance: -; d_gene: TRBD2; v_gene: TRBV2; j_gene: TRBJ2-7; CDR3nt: TGTGCCAGCAATAGCCTAGCGGTCAACTACGAGCAGTACTTC; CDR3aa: CASNSLAVNYEQYF
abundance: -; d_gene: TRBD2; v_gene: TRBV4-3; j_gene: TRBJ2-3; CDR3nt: TGCGCCAGCAGCCAACCCAAGGGACTAGCGGGAGGATGGTTAGCAGATACGCAGTATTTT; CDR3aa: CASSQPKGLAGGWLADTQYF
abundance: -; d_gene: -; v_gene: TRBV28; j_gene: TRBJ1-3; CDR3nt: TGTGCCAGCAGGGAGATGATCTCTGGAAACACCATATATTTT; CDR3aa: CASREMISGNTIYF
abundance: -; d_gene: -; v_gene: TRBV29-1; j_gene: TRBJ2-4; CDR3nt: TGCAGCGTTGTACAGCGACAGATCAAGCTAGCCAAAAACATTCAGTACTTC; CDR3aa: CSVVQRQIKLAKNIQYF
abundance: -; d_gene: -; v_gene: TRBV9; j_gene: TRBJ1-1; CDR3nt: TGTGCCAGCAGCGTAGCCGGAAGGGGTGGCACTGAAGCTTTCTTT; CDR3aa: CASSVAGRGGTEAFF
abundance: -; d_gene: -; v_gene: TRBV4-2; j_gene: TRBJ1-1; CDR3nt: TGTGCCAGCAGCCAATACTCGAACACTGAAGCTTTCTTT; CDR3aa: CASSQYSNTEAFF
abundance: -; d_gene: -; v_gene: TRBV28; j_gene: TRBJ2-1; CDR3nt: TGTGCCAGCAAAATGGGGATGGAAGAGCAGTTCTTC; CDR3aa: CASKMGMEEQFF
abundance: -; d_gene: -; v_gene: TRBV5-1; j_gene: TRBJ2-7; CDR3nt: TGCGCCAGCGGACCAGGGTTTAGCTCCTACGAGCAGTACTTC; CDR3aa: CASGPGFSSYEQYF